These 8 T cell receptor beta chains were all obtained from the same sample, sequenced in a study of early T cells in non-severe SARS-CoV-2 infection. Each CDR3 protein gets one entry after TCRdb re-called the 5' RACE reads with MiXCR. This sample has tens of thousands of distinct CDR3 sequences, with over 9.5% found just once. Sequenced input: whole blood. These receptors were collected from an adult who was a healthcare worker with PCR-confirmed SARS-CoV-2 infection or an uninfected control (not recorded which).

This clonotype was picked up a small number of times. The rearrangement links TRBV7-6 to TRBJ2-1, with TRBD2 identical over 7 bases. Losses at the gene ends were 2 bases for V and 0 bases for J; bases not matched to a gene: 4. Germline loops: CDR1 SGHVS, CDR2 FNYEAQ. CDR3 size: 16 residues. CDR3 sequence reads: CASSLSGGSSYNEQFF. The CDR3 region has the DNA TGTGCCAGCAGCTTAAGTGGCGGGAGCTCCTACAATGAGCAGTTCTTC.

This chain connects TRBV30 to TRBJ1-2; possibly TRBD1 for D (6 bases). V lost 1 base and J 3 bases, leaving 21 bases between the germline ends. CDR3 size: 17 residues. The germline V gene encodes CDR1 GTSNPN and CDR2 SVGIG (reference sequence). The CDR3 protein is CAWSGSPRQETYYGYTF. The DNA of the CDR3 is TGTGCCTGGAGTGGATCTCCTCGACAGGAGACCTACTATGGCTACACCTTC.

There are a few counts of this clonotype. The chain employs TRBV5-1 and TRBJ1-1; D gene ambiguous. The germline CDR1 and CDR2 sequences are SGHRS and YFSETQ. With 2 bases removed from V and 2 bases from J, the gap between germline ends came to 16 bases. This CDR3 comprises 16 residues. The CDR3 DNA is TGCGCCAGCAGCTTAGGCGGCTCCGGGAGAAACACTGAAGCTTTCTTT. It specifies CASSLGGSGRNTEAFF.

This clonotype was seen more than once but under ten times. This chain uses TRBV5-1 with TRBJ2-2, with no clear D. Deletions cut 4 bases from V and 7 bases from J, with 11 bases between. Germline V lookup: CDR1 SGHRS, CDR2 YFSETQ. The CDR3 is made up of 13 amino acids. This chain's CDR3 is CASSRYTNGELFF. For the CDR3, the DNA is TGCGCCAGCAGCCGCTACACCAACGGGGAGCTGTTTTTT.

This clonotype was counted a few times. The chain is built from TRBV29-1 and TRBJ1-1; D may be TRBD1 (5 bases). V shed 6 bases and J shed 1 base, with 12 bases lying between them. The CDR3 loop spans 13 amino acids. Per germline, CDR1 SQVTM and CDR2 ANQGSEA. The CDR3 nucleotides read TGCAGCGTCGGGGGACGGGCGAACACTGAAGCTTTCTTT. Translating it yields CSVGGRANTEAFF. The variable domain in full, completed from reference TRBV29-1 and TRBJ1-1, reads SAVISQKPSRDICQRGTSLTIQCQVDSQVTMMFWYRQQPGQSLTLIATANQGSEATYESGFVIDKFPISRPNLTFSTLTVSNMSPEDSSIYLCSVGGRANTEAFFGQGTRLTVV.

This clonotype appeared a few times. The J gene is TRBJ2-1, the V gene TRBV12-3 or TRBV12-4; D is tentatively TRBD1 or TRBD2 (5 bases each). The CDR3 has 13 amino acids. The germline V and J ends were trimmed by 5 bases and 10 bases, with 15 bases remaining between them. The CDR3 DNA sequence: TGTGCCAGCAGTCCGGGGCTGGTACTGGAGCAGTTCTTC. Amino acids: CASSPGLVLEQFF.

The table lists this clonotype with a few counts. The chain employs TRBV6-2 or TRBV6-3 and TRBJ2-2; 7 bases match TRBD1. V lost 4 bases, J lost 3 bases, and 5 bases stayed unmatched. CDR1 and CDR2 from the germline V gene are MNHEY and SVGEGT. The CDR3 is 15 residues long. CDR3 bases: TGTGCCAGCAGTTTCGTGACAGGGCACACCGGGGAGCTGTTTTTT. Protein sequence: CASSFVTGHTGELFF.

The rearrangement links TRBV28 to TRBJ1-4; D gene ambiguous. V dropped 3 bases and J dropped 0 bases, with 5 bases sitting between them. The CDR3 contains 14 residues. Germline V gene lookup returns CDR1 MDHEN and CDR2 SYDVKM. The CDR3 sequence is CASSFSSTNEKLFF. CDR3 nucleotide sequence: TGTGCCAGCAGTTTTAGCTCAACTAATGAAAAACTGTTTTTT. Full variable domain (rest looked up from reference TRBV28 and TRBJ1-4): DVKVTQSSRYLVKRTGEKVFLECVQDMDHENMFWYRQDPGLGLRLIYFSYDVKMKEKGDIPEGYSVSREKKERFSLILESASTNQTSMYLCASSFSSTNEKLFFGSGTQLSVL.